This TCR beta chain is from a study of monozygotic twins with inflammatory bowel disease. One blood sample of 2 to 2.5 ml was taken from each donor. The CDR3 covers 14 residues. TCRdb derives one entry per CDR3 protein from the 5' RACE reads, leaving out DNA. The sample includes approximately 400,000 distinct CDR3 sequences. The source is a human donor with ulcerative colitis or Crohn's disease, or a healthy co-twin of an affected twin (not recorded which). The material sequenced was blood. The V gene is TRBV12-3 or TRBV12-4, the J gene TRBJ2-3; absent DNA, TCRdb's TRBD2 call cannot be checked. CDR3 sequence: CATARGSGTDTQYF.